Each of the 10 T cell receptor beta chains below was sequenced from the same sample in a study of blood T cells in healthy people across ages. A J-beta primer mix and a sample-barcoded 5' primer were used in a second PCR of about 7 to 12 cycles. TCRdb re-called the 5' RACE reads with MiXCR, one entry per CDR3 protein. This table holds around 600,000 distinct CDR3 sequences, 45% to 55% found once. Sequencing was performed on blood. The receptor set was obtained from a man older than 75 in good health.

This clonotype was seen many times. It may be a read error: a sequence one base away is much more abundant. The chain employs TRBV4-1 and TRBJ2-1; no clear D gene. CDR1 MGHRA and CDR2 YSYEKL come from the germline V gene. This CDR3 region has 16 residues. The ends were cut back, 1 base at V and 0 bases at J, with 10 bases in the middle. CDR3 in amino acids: CASSQGARRSYNEQFF. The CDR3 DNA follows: TGCGCCAGCAGCCAAGGGGCCCGCCGCTCCTACAATGAGCAGTTCTTC.

The CDR3 coding sequence is TGTGCCAGCAGCACCGACCGGGACAGGCACATATTACCTACTAGCGGAAGCTCCTACAATGAGCAGTTCTTC. Amino acids: CASSTDRDRHILPTSGSSYNEQFF. The gene calls are TRBV27 and TRBJ2-1; D assignment may be TRBD1 or TRBD2 (8 bases each). The V gene lost 6 bases and the J gene lost 0 bases, with 39 bases spanning the gap. CDR1 and CDR2 (germline): MNHEY, SMNVEV (reference sequence). The CDR3 contains 24 residues.

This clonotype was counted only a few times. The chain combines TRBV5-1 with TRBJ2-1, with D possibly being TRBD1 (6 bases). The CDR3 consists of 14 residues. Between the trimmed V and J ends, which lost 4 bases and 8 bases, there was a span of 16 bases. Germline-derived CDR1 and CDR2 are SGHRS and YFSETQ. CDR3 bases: TGCGCCAGCAGCCGTTTGGGGGCTTGGGATGAGCAGTTCTTC. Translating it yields CASSRLGAWDEQFF.

The CDR3 region is CASSLAQSTYEQYF. As DNA, the CDR3 is TGTGCCAGCAGCTTAGCCCAGTCAACGTACGAGCAGTACTTC. This chain links TRBV7-2 with TRBJ2-7; D is unresolved. The CDR3 spans 14 residues. V lost 0 bases and J 4 bases, leaving 10 bases between the germline ends. Germline lookup yields CDR1 SGHTA and CDR2 FQGNSA. The entire variable domain, with the rest obtained from reference TRBV7-2 and TRBJ2-7, is as follows: GAGVSQSPSNKVTEKGKDVELRCDPISGHTALYWYRQSLGQGLEFLIYFQGNSAPDKSGLPSDRFSAERTGGSVSTLTIQRTQQEDSAVYLCASSLAQSTYEQYFGPGTRLTVT.

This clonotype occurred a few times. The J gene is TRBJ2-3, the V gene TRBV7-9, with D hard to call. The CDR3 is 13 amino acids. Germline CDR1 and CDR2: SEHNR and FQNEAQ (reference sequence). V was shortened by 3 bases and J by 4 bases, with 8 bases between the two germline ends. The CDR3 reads CASSFSFADTQYF. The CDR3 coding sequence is TGTGCCAGCAGCTTTTCGTTTGCAGATACGCAGTATTTT.

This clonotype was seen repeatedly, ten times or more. The CDR3 loop reads CASSLGGLTDTQYF. Here the CDR3 DNA reads TGTGCCAGCAGCCTAGGGGGCCTGACAGATACGCAGTATTTT. V gene TRBV3-1 combines with J gene TRBJ2-3; TRBD1 aligns across 7 bases. CDR3 length equals 14 residues. CDR1 is LGHDT and CDR2 is YNNKEL in the germline V gene (reference sequence). With 4 bases clipped from V and 3 bases from J, the junction kept 4 bases outside the gene matches.

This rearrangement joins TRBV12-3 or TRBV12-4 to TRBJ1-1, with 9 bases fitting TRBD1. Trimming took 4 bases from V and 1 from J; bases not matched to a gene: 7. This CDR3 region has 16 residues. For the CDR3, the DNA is TGTGCCAGCAGTTCTACCTCGACAGGGGGGAACACTGAAGCTTTCTTT. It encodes CASSSTSTGGNTEAFF.

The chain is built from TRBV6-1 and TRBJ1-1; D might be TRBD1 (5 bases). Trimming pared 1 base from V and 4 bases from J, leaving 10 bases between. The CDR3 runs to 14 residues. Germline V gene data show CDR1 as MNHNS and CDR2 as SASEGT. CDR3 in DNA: TGTGCCAGCAGTGAAGAAGCGGGGGTCACTGAAGCTTTCTTT. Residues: CASSEEAGVTEAFF.

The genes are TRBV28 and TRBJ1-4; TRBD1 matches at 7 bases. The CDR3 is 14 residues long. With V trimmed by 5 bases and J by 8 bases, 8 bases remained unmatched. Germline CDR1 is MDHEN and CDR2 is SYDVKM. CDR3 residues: CASSAGGRWEKLFF. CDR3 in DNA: TGTGCCAGCAGTGCAGGGGGACGATGGGAAAAACTGTTTTTT.

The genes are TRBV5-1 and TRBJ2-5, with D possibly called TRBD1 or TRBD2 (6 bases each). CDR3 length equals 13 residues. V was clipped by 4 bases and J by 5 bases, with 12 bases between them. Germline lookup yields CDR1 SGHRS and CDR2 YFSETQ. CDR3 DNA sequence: TGCGCCAGCAGCGTGCCGGGGGCTGAGACCCAGTACTTC. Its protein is CASSVPGAETQYF.